The rows below give T cell receptor beta chains drawn from one sample of a study of beta chain features in type 1 diabetes. Using immunoSEQ multiplex PCR, the repertoire was profiled, and TCRdb retains in-frame clones only, with some absent. Here the sample spans over 500,000 clones, 15% being singletons. The sequenced sample consisted of naive CD4+ T cells from blood. The receptor set was obtained from a man aged 18 to 35 in good health. Both conserved end residues are trimmed from each CDR3. Fields, in order: CDR3 length, V gene, CDR3 protein.

CDR3 length: 13
V gene: TRBV7-2
CDR3 protein: ASSPGGTGGVRQY

CDR3 length: 11
V gene: TRBV6-1
CDR3 protein: ASRGSGANVLT

CDR3 length: 13
V gene: TRBV6-5
CDR3 protein: ASSYRGGGNQPQH

CDR3 length: 13
V gene: TRBV5-1
CDR3 protein: ASSWGGTGQETQY

CDR3 length: 13
V gene: TRBV19
CDR3 protein: ASSITGPRAYEQY

CDR3 length: 12
V gene: TRBV7-3
CDR3 protein: ASSSQGRTDTQY

CDR3 length: 10
V gene: TRBV29-1
CDR3 protein: SVQQGNTEAF

CDR3 length: 13
V gene: TRBV25-1
CDR3 protein: ASSELGKGGETQY

CDR3 length: 11
V gene: TRBV7-9
CDR3 protein: ASSYGQNYEQY

CDR3 length: 12
V gene: TRBV30
CDR3 protein: AWSPSSHNEKLF

CDR3 length: 11
V gene: TRBV7-3
CDR3 protein: ASSLGLRGTQY

CDR3 length: 14
V gene: TRBV7-2
CDR3 protein: ASSLALRAGVHEQY

CDR3 length: 11
V gene: TRBV6-5
CDR3 protein: ASSPARGQPQH

CDR3 length: 12
V gene: TRBV9
CDR3 protein: ASSAAGMSYEQY

CDR3 length: 11
V gene: TRBV7-9
CDR3 protein: ASSLVGSTEAF

CDR3 length: 13
V gene: TRBV5-6
CDR3 protein: ASSTSRGLVQEAF

CDR3 length: 14
V gene: TRBV14
CDR3 protein: ASSQGTGAGANVLT

CDR3 length: 15
V gene: TRBV7-2
CDR3 protein: ASSLNAPGGVQETQY

CDR3 length: 13
V gene: TRBV28
CDR3 protein: ASSKGGSGANVLT

CDR3 length: 12
V gene: TRBV15
CDR3 protein: ATSRGGKGTEAF

CDR3 length: 15
V gene: TRBV9
CDR3 protein: ASSANPGTSGGYEQY

CDR3 length: 14
V gene: TRBV15
CDR3 protein: ATSRGWGLGNQPQH

CDR3 length: 13
V gene: TRBV29-1
CDR3 protein: SVVVAGNSNQPQH

CDR3 length: 14
V gene: TRBV4-3
CDR3 protein: ASSHQGLVLTGELF

CDR3 length: 12
V gene: TRBV10-3
CDR3 protein: AISDGQGAQPQH

CDR3 length: 14
V gene: TRBV7-9
CDR3 protein: ASSLRGGEIQETQY

CDR3 length: 15
V gene: TRBV9
CDR3 protein: ASSVATGLTGNTEAF

CDR3 length: 13
V gene: TRBV18
CDR3 protein: ASSPGSRGSETQY

CDR3 length: 15
V gene: TRBV4-2
CDR3 protein: ASSQLAGRPNTGELF